Given below is one TCR beta chain in context. Its antigen is not yet known. The sample holds no much larger clone one base away, and base qualities are not on file. The source of the sample is a study of vaccination and CD4 T cells after COVID-19 (dated by TCRdb to 2021 to 2024). For the study in its entirety: Six males and four females were included in the convalescent cohort, with two Hispanic individuals, seven Caucasians, two Asians and one multiracial person represented. Culture stimuli were overlapping spike peptide pools from SARS-CoV-2 and from the common cold coronaviruses HCoV-NL63, HCoV-OC43 and HCoV-229E. Participants received two doses of either the Pfizer-BioNTech BNT162b2 vaccine (n=8) or the Moderna mRNA-1273 vaccine (n=2). Control cultures used a CEFX viral epitope pool as positive control, an HIV-1 Nef peptide pool as negative control, or no peptide. The spike-specific CD4+ TCR repertoire was compared before and after mRNA vaccination in approximately 9 COVID-19 convalescent patients and a handful of infection-naive healthy vaccine recipients. Post-vaccine blood samples were collected a median of approximately 77 days after the second vaccine dose, ranging from roughly 13 to 241 days. Post-COVID blood samples were collected from convalescent patients a median of roughly 100 days after diagnosis, with a range of about 30 to 170 days. In an earlier paper using these donors, memory CD4+ T cell crossreactivity between SARS-CoV-2 and common cold coronavirus spike proteins was assessed at the TCR clonotype level. Findings and caveats that apply to the study as a whole: The median number of SARS-CoV-2-reactive clonotypes rose from under 25 after infection to roughly 40 after vaccination, but the change was not significant. Of the vaccine-specific clones in convalescent patients, 304 of 307, or nearly all, reacted only to SARS-CoV-2 spike and did not cross-react with common cold coronaviruses. The study included relatively few convalescent patients and did not analyze early timepoints after natural infection. In convalescent patients, a median roughly 85% of post-vaccine SARS-CoV-2-reactive clones were detected only after vaccination, and vaccine-specific priming was suggested by this finding.

The treatment or condition label here, explained by the study, means: roughly ten-day PBMC culture with coronavirus spike peptide pools or control peptides (ViraFEST assay). CD4+ T cells from unexposed donors were collected before the COVID-19 pandemic (2011-2018). The ViraFEST assay, used in the study, expanded antigen-specific T cells with peptide pools and then identified the expanded clonotypes through TCR sequencing. Each well held around 2.1 million PBMCs cultured with approximately 9.2 ug/ml peptide pools in IMDM containing around 4.5% human AB serum and approximately 10 IU/ml IL-2. Half of the culture medium was replaced with fresh IL-2-containing medium on days 3 and 7. CD4+ T cells were isolated after roughly eleven days of culture through negative selection using the EasySep CD4+ T cell isolation kit. As far as cell numbers permitted, CD4+ T cells from unexposed donors were tested for reactivity against SARS-CoV-2 S and N as well as four spike pools from common cold coronaviruses. Ficoll-Paque Plus gradient centrifugation was used to isolate PBMCs from whole blood, and the isolated PBMCs were then either used fresh or cryopreserved at -140C. Each culture condition was generally run in triplicate wells. Leukapheresis product for the unexposed donors was purchased commercially.

Reading the germline V gene (reference sequence) gives CDR1 SEHNR and CDR2 FQNEAQ. The junction shows trimming of 8 bases on V and 1 base on J, and the gene matches do not reach 6 bases of it. Including the terminal cysteine and phenylalanine, the CDR3 comprises 15 residues. Solely the CDR3 DNA is kept, with 45 bases framed from the first base. Libraries were constructed by PCR. TCR sequencing of DNA from cultured CD4+ T cells used the Oncomine TCR Beta short-read assay at the Johns Hopkins FTIC core. The QIAamp micro DNA kit was used to extract genomic DNA from the cultured CD4+ T cells. Oncomine TCR Beta libraries from cultured CD4+ T cells were pooled with unique dual indexes and sequenced on an Illumina iSeq 100. Turning to the authors' computational methods: Non-productive sequences were removed, and CDR3s that did not start with C, did not end with F or W, or were shorter than 7 amino acids were discarded. The MANAFEST web application was used to identify antigen-specific clonotypes by comparing peptide-stimulated wells against reference wells and other culture wells. An FDR below 0.05, an odds ratio above 5, and a productive frequency above 0.1% in at least two of three replicate wells were required for clones to be considered positive. Clonotypes that were significantly expanded in both SARS-CoV-2 spike wells and at least one common cold coronavirus spike condition were defined as cross-reactive. Using R version 3.6.1, CDR3 homology was evaluated through Levenshtein distances (stringdist) along with unrooted phylogenetic trees (ape). TCRdb passed the public sequencing reads through fastp at Q25 and MiXCR, retaining productive beta sequences. CDR3 protein sequences are deduplicated, and each keeps its most common genes and DNA. TCRdb assigned the V and J calls; the authors' analysis was not used. The sample includes 8,500 to 9,500 distinct CDR3 sequences, with approximately 31% observed a single time. 20% to 25% of the sample is held by the ten biggest clonotypes.

This receptor was obtained from a human donor in good health. Material: CD4+ T cells from blood, cultured in vitro. The V and J genes are TRBV7-9 and TRBJ2-5, and 11 bases in between align with TRBD1. This receptor carries the CDR3 CASSGQGGSQETQYF. The DNA sequence reads TGTGCCAGCTCGGGACAGGGGGGGTCCCAAGAGACCCAGTACTTC.